This record covers a single TCR beta chain. This sample is part of a study of T cell responses to AZD1222 COVID-19 vaccine. The CDR3 extends over 17 amino acids. Using immunoSEQ multiplex PCR, the repertoire was profiled, and TCRdb retains in-frame clones only, with some absent. The sample has roughly 76,000 clones; approximately 90% are singletons. This TCR was recovered from an adult in good health. Sequencing was performed on peripheral blood, taken on day 0 of AZD1222 vaccination. The rearrangement uses TRBV21-1 and TRBJ2-3; the table gives TRBD1 as D, unverified against the DNA. TRBV21-1 is a pseudogene locus. In DNA form, the CDR3 reads TGTGCCAGCAGCGTCATAAAAGGGGGAAGAAGCACAGATACGCAGTATTTT. Residues: CASSVIKGGRSTDTQYF.